This T cell receptor beta chain was sequenced for a study of vaccination effects on CD4 cells after COVID-19. Across the whole study: Vaccine administered to participants consisted of two doses of either BNT162b2 or mRNA-1273. The study's findings and limits: Whether induced by infection or by vaccine, clones showed marked clonal contraction late after vaccination.

This CDR3 has 14 amino acids. The V and J ends lost 1 base and 4 bases respectively, with 10 bases between them. CDR1 and CDR2 (germline): SGHTA, FQGNSA. This clone was picked up a small number of times. No antigen is known for it. Sequencing was preceded by expansion of antigen-specific CD4+ T cells with viral peptide pools in the ViraFEST assay. With approximately 9 days of culture completed, CD4+ T cells were isolated. According to PCR results, the person was infected with SARS-CoV-2 between March and December 2020. Half the medium was replaced with IL-2 medium on days 3 and 7. TCRdb's table, derived via immunoSEQ multiplex PCR, lists solely in-frame clones and lacks some. The sample carries about 27,000 clones, 69% recorded once.

The V call is TRBV7-2, the J call TRBJ1-1; D is uncertain. Here the sequenced sample was CD4+ T cells from PBMCs cultured with SARS-CoV-2 spike peptides, taken before COVID-19 vaccination. The clonotype was recovered from a human donor who had a prior SARS-CoV-2 infection. The CDR3 region is CASSLVRDGTEAFF. DNA of the CDR3: TGTGCCAGCAGCTTAGTTCGGGATGGCACTGAAGCTTTCTTT.